The TCR beta chain described here comes from a study of technical replicates of blood from a few donors. Sequenced by immunoSEQ multiplex PCR; TCRdb stores in-frame clones only, minus some. Of about 81,000 clones listed, almost 96% are singletons. CDR1 is SGHRS and CDR2 is YFSETQ in the germline V gene. The CDR3 is made up of 13 amino acids. Between the trimmed V and J ends, which lost 4 bases and 5 bases, there was a span of 13 bases. The sequencing sample was made of T cells isolated from PBMCs. This TCR was sampled from a human donor in good health. The genes are TRBV5-1 and TRBJ2-7; D may be TRBD1 (5 bases). CDR3 sequence reads: CASSRGAFNEQYF. The CDR3 DNA is TGCGCCAGCAGCCGTGGGGCCTTCAACGAGCAGTACTTC.